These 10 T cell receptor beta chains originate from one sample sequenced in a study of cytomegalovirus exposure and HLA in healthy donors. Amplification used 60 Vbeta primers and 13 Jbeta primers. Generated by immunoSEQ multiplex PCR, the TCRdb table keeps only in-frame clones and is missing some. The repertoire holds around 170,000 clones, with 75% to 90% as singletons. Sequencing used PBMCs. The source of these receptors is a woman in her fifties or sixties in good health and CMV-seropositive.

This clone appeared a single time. In DNA form, the CDR3 reads TGTGCCAGCAGGGGGACAGGTTTTATCCGCTACACCTTC. Amino acids: CASRGTGFIRYTF. The chain combines TRBV2 with TRBJ1-2; 8 positions match TRBD1. Trimming at V came to 6 bases and at J to 9 bases, leaving 9 bases not matched to a gene. CDR1 and CDR2 (germline): SNHLY, FYNNEI. The CDR3 runs to 13 residues.

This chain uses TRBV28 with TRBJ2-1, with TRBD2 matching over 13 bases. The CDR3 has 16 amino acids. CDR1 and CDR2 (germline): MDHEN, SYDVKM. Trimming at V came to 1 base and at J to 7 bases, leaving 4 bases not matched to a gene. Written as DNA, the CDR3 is TGTGCCAGCAGTTTATATACTAGCGGGGGGGCAAATGAGCAGTTCTTC. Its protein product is CASSLYTSGGANEQFF.

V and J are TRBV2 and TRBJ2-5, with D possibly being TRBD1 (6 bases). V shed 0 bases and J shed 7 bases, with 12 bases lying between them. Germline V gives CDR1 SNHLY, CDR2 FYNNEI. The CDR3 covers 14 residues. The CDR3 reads CASSEAQGRGTQYF. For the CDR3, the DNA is TGTGCCAGCAGTGAAGCACAGGGCAGAGGGACCCAGTACTTC. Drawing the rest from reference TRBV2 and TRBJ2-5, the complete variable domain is EPEVTQTPSHQVTQMGQEVILRCVPISNHLYFYWYRQILGQKVEFLVSFYNNEISEKSEIFDDQFSVERPDGSNFTLKIRSTKLEDSAMYFCASSEAQGRGTQYFGPGTRLLVL.

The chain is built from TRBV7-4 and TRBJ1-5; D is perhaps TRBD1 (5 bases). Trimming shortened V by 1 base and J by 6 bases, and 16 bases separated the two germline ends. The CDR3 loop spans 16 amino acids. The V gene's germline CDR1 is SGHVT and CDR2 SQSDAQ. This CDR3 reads CASSLGEGKEGQPQHF. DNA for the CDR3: TGTGCCAGCAGCTTAGGGGAGGGGAAGGAGGGTCAGCCCCAGCATTTT.

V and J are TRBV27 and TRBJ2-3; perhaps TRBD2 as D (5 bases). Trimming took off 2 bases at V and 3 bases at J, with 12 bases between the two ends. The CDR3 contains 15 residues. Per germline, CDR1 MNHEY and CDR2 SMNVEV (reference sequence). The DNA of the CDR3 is TGTGCCAGCAGTTTAGAGGGTAGGAATACAGATACGCAGTATTTT. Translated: CASSLEGRNTDTQYF.

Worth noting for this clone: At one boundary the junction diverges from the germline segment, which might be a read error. This CDR3 reads CSSSLRQGEAFF. The CDR3 DNA reads TGTTCCAGCAGCTTAAGGCAGGGTGAAGCTTTCTTT. This chain joins TRBV7-9 and TRBJ1-1; perhaps TRBD1 as D (5 bases). The CDR3 has 12 amino acids. CDR1 and CDR2 (germline): SEHNR, FQNEAQ (reference sequence).

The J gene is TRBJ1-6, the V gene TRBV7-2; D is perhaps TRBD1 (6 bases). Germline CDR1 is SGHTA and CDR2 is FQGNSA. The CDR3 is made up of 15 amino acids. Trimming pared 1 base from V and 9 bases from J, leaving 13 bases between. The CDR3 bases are TGTGCCAGCAGCTTAGTCAGCGCAGGGGCTTCACCCCTCCACTTT. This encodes CASSLVSAGASPLHF. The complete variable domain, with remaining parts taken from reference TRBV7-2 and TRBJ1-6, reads GAGVSQSPSNKVTEKGKDVELRCDPISGHTALYWYRQSLGQGLEFLIYFQGNSAPDKSGLPSDRFSAERTGGSVSTLTIQRTQQEDSAVYLCASSLVSAGASPLHFGNGTRLTVT.

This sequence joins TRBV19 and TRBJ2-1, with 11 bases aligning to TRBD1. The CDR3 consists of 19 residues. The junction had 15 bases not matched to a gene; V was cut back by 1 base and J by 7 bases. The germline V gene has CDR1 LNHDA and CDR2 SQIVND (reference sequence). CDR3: CASSIARRGTGGEGNEQFF. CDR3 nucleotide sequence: TGTGCCAGTAGTATAGCTCGTCGGGGGACAGGGGGTGAAGGGAATGAGCAGTTCTTC.

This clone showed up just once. For the CDR3, the DNA is TGTGCCAGCAGACCTTCAGGGGCCCGCACTGAAGCTTTCTTT. It translates to CASRPSGARTEAFF. V is TRBV6-5 and J is TRBJ1-1; a possible D gene is TRBD1 (6 bases). The CDR3 runs to 14 residues. Germline V gene lookup returns CDR1 MNHEY and CDR2 SVGAGI. V was cut by 6 bases and J by 4 bases, with 15 bases left in between.

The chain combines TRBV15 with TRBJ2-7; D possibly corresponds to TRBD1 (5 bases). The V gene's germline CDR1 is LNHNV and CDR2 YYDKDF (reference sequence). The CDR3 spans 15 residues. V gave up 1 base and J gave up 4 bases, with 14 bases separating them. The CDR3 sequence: CATSRGVGRAYEQYF. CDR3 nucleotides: TGTGCCACCAGCAGAGGAGTGGGCAGGGCGTACGAGCAGTACTTC.